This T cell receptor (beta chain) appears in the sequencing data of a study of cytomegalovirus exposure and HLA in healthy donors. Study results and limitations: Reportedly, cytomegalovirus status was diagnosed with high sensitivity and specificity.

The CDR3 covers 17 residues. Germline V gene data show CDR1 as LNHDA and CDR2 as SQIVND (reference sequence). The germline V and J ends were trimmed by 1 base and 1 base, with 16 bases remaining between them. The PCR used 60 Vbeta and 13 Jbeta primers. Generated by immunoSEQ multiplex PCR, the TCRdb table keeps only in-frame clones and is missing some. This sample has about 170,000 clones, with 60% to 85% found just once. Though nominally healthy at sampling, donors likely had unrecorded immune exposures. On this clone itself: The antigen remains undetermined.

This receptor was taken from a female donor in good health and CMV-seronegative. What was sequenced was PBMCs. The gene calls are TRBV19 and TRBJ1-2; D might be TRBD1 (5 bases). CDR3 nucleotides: TGTGCCAGTAGTATAGTGGAGGGGACGGGGGATAACTATGGCTACACCTTC. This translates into CASSIVEGTGDNYGYTF.